This T cell receptor beta chain was captured in a study of blood T cell repertoires in COVID-19. Here immunoSEQ multiplex PCR was the method, and the copy in TCRdb shows in-frame clones only, minus some. The table shows approximately 99,000 clones, with over 75% occurring only once. The CDR3 is 14 residues long. Per germline, CDR1 LNHNV and CDR2 YYDKDF (reference sequence). Trimming took 0 bases from V and 6 from J, leaving 9 bases between them. The rearrangement links TRBV15 to TRBJ2-1, with a tentative D call TRBD2 (6 bases). The specimen was peripheral blood. The clonotype comes from a human donor in a cohort sampled during active COVID-19. The CDR3 region has the DNA TGTGCCACCAGCAGAGAGGGAGGTTTCAATGAGCAGTTCTTC. Its translation: CATSREGGFNEQFF.